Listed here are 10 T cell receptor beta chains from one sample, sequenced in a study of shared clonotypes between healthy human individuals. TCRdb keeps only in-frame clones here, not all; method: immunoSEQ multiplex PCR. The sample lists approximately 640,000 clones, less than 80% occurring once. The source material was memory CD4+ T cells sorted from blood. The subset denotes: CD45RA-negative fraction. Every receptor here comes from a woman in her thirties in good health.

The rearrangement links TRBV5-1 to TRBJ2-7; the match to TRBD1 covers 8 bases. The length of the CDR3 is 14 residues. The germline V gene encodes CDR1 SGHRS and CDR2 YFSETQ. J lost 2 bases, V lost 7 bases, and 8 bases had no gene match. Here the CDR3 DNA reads TGCGCCAGCGGTCGGGGACAGGAGACCTACGAGCAGTACTTC. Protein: CASGRGQETYEQYF.

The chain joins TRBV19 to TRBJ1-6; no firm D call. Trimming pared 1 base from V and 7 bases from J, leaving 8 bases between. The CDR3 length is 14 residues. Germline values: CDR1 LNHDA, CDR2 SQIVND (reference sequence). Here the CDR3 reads CASSIVEKNSPLHF. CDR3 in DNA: TGTGCCAGTAGTATAGTCGAAAAAAATTCACCCCTCCACTTT.

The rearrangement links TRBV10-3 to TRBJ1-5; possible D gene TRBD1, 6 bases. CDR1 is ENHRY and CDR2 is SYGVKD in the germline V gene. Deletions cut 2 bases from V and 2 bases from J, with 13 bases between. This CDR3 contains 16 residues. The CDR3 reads CAISEERGRGNQPQHF. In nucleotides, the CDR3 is TGTGCCATCAGTGAGGAACGGGGGCGCGGCAATCAGCCCCAGCATTTT.

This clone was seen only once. CDR3 in amino acids: CASSTLAGIAYEQYF. The CDR3 nucleotides are TGTGCCAGCAGTACGCTAGCGGGGATAGCCTACGAGCAGTACTTC. The chain combines TRBV7-2 with TRBJ2-7; TRBD2 matches 9 bases. Germline V gives CDR1 SGHTA, CDR2 FQGNSA. This CDR3 has 15 residues. V gave up 6 bases and J gave up 2 bases; unmatched junction bases: 8.

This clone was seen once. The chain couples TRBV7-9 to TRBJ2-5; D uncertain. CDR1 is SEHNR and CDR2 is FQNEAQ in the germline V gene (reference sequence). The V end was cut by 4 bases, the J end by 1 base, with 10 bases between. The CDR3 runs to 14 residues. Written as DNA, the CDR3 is TGTGCCAGCAGCTATCAACACTCCCAAGAGACCCAGTACTTC. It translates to CASSYQHSQETQYF.

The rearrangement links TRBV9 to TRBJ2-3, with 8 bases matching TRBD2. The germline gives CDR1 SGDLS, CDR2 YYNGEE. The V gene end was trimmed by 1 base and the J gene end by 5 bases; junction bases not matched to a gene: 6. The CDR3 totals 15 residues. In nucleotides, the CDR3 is TGTGCCAGCAGCGTACGCGGGGGGACACAAGATACGCAGTATTTT. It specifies CASSVRGGTQDTQYF.

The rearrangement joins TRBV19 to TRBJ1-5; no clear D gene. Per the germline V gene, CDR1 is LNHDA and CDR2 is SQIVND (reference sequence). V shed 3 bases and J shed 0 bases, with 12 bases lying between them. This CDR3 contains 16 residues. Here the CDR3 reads CASSMPGIISNQPQHF. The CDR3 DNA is TGTGCCAGTAGTATGCCCGGGATCATTAGCAATCAGCCCCAGCATTTT.

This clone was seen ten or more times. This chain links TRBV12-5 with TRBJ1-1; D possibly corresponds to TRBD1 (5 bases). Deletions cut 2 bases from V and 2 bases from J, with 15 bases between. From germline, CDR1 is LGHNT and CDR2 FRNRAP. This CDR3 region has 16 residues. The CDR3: CASGLTRQLRNTEAFF. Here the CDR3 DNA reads TGTGCTAGTGGTTTGACGAGACAGTTACGAAACACTGAAGCTTTCTTT.

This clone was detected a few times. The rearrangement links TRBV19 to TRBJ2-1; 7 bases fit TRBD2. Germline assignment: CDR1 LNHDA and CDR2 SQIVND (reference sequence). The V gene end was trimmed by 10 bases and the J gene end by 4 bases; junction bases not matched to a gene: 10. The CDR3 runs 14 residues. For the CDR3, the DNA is TGTGCCACCAAGAAGACTAGCCCATACAATGAGCAGTTCTTC. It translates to CATKKTSPYNEQFF.

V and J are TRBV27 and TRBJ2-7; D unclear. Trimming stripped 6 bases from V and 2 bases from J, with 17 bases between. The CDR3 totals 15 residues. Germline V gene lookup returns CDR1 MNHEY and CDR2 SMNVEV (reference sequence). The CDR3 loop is CASSQTRDKAYEQYF. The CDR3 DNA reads TGTGCCAGCAGCCAAACGCGAGACAAAGCCTACGAGCAGTACTTC.